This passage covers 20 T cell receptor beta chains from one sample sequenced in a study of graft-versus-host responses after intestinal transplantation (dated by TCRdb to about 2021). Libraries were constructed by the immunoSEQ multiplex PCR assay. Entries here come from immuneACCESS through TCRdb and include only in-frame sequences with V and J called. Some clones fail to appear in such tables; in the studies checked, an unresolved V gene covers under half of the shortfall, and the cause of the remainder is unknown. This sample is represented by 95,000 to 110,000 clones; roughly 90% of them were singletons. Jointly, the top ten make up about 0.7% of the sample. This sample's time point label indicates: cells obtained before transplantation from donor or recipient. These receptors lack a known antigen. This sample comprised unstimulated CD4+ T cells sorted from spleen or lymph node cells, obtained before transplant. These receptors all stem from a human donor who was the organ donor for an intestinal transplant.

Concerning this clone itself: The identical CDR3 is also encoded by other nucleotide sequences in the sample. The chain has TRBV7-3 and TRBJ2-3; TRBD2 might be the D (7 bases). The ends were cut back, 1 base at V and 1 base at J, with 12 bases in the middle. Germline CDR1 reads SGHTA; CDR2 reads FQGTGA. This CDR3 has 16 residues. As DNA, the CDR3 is TGTGCCAGCAGCTTAAGGGGGGGGCGCGGCACAGATACGCAGTATTTT. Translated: CASSLRGGRGTDTQYF.

DNA for the CDR3: TGTGCCAGCAGCTTAACGGGTCTAGCGGGGAGAACAGATACGCAGTATTTT. Encoded protein: CASSLTGLAGRTDTQYF. This chain uses TRBV7-3 with TRBJ2-3; 9 positions agree with TRBD2. From germline, CDR1 is SGHTA and CDR2 FQGTGA. After removal of 0 bases from V and 3 bases from J, the junction contained 7 bases not matched to a gene. The CDR3 spans 17 residues.

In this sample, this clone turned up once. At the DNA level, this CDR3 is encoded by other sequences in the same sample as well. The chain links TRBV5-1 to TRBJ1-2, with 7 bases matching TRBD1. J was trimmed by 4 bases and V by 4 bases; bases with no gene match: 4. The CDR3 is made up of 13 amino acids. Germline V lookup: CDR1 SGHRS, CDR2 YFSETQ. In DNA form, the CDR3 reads TGCGCCAGCAGCCGGGACAGACCCTATGGCTACACCTTC. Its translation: CASSRDRPYGYTF.

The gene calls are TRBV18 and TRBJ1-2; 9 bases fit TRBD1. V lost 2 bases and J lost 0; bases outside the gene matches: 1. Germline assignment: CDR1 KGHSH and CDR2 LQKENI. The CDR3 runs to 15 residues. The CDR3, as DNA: TGTGCCAGCTCACCAGGACAGGGGACTAACTATGGCTACACCTTC. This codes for CASSPGQGTNYGYTF.

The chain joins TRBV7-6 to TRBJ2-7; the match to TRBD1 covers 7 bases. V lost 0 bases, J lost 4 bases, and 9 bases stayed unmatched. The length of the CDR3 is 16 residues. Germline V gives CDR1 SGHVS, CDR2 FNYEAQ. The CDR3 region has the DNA TGTGCCAGCAGCTTAGCGCACGAGACAGGGCCTTACGAGCAGTACTTC. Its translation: CASSLAHETGPYEQYF.

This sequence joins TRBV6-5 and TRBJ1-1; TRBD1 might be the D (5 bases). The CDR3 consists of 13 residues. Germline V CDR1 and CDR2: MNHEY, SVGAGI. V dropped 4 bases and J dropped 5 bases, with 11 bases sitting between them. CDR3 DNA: TGTGCCAGCAGTTTTGACAGAAGAACTGAAGCTTTCTTT. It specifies CASSFDRRTEAFF.

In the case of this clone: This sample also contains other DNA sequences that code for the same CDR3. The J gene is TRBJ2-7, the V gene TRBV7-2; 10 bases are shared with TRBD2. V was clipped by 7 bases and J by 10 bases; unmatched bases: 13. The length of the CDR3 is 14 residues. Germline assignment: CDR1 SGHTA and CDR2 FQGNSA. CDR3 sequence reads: CASKSRGLAGVQYF. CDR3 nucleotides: TGTGCCAGCAAATCTCGGGGGCTAGCGGGGGTTCAGTACTTC.

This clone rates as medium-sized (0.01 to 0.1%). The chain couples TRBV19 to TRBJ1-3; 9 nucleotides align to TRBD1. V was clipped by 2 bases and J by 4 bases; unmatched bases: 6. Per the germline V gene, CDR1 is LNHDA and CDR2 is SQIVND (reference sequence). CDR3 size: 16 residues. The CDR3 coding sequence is TGTGCCAGTAGTATAATCGGGACAGGGAAAGGAAACACCATATATTTT. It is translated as CASSIIGTGKGNTIYF.

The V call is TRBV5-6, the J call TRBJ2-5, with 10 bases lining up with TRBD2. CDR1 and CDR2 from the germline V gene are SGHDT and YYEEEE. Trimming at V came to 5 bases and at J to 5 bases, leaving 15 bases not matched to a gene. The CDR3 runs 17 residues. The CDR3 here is CASRGVRTSGAGETQYF. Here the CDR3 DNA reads TGTGCCAGCAGGGGTGTCAGGACTAGCGGAGCGGGGGAGACCCAGTACTTC.

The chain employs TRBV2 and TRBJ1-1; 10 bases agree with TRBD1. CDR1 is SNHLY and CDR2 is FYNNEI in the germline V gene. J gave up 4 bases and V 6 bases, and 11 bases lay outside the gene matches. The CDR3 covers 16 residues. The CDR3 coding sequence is TGTGCCAGCAGAACCATGGGACAGGGGCAAGGCACTGAAGCTTTCTTT. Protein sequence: CASRTMGQGQGTEAFF.

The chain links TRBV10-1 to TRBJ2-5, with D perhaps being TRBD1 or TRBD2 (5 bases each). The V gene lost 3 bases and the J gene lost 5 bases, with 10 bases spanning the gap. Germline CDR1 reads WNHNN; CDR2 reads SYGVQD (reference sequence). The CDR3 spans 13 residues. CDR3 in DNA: TGCGCCAGCAGTGATGGGGGACCGGAGACCCAGTACTTC. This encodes CASSDGGPETQYF.

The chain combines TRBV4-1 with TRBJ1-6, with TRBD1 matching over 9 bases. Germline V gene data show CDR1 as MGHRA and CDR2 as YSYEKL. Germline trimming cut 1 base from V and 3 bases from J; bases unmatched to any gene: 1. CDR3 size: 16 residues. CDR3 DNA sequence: TGCGCCAGCAGCCAAGTGGGACAGGGCTATAATTCACCCCTCCACTTT. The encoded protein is CASSQVGQGYNSPLHF.

The CDR3, as DNA: TGTGCCAGTAGTATAGATGGGATTAACTATGGCTACACCTTC. It codes for CASSIDGINYGYTF. The chain links TRBV19 to TRBJ1-2; D ambiguous. The CDR3 sequence is 14 residues long. Germline V gives CDR1 LNHDA, CDR2 SQIVND (reference sequence). Trimming removed 0 bases at V and 1 base at J, with 6 bases between.

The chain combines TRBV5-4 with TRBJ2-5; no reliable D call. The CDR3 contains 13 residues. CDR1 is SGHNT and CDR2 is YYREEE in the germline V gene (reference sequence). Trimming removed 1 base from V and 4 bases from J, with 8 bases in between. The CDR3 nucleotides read TGTGCCAGCAGCTTGAGTACTCTAGAGACCCAGTACTTC. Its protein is CASSLSTLETQYF.

CDR3 in amino acids: CASSAGARGRDNEQFF. The CDR3 coding sequence is TGTGCCAGCAGCGCCGGGGCGCGGGGCCGAGACAATGAGCAGTTCTTC. V usage is TRBV9 and J usage is TRBJ2-1, with a tentative D call TRBD2 (6 bases). The ends were cut back, 3 bases at V and 5 bases at J, with 18 bases in the middle. Germline CDR1 reads SGDLS; CDR2 reads YYNGEE. The CDR3 is 16 amino acids. The variable domain in full, with the rest retrieved from reference TRBV9 and TRBJ2-1, is DSGVTQTPKHLITATGQRVTLRCSPRSGDLSVYWYQQSLDQGLQFLIQYYNGEERAKGNILERFSAQQFPDLHSELNLSSLELGDSALYFCASSAGARGRDNEQFFGPGTRLTVL.

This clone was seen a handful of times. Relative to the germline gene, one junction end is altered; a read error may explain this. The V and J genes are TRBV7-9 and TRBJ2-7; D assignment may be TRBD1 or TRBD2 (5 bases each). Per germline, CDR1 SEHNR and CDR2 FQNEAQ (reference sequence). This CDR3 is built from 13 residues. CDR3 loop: CANSRDGAYEQYF. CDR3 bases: TGTGCCAACAGCCGGGACGGGGCCTACGAGCAGTACTTC.

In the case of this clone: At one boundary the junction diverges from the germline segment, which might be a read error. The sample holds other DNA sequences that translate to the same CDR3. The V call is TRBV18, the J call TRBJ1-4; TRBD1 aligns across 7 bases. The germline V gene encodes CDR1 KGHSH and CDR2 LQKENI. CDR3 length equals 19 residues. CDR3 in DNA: TGCGCCAGCTCACCCCCCGGGACAGAGGTTTCCGACTCTAATGAAAAACTGTTTTTT. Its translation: CASSPPGTEVSDSNEKLFF.

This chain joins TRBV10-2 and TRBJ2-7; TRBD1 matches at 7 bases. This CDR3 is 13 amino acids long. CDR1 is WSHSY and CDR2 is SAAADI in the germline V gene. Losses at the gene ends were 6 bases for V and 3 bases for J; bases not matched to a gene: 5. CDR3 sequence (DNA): TGCGCCAGCAGAAGACAGGGTAACTACGAGCAGTACTTC. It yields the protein CASRRQGNYEQYF.

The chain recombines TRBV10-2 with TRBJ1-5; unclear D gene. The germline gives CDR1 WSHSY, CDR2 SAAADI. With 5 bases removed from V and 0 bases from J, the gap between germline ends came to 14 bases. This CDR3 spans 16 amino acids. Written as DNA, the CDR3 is TGCGCCAGCAGTCCAAATCAGCGCTATAGCAATCAGCCCCAGCATTTT. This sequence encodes CASSPNQRYSNQPQHF.

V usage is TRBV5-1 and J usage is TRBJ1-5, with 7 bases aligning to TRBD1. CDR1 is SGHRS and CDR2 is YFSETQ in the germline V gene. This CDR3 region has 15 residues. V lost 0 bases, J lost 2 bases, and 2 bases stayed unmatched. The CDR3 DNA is TGCGCCAGCAGCTTGGGGGACAGCCGCAATCAGCCCCAGCATTTT. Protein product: CASSLGDSRNQPQHF.